The clone carrying this TCR beta chain has only a few counts. Antigen: not known. The sample is drawn from a study of T-cell reconstitution after alpha-beta-depleted transplantation in children. This CDR3 is 13 amino acids long. Between the trimmed V and J ends, which lost 5 bases and 9 bases, there was a span of 14 bases. The germline V gene encodes CDR1 SGHVS and CDR2 FQNEAQ. Whole-study findings and limits: Some patients' high day-60 TCRbeta diversity was attributed to recipient cells surviving conditioning. At around two months after transplant, the alpha-beta T cells were reportedly derived from several hundred expanded clones that came from non-depleted graft cells. A year had passed since transplant, and T-cell counts and diversity by then came mostly from newly produced T cells.

The TCRbeta library was prepared with unique molecular identifiers. TCRdb re-analysed the PCR reads in MiXCR, keeping a single row per CDR3 protein. Altogether 250,000 or so distinct CDR3 sequences are present, roughly a quarter being singletons, with the ten largest covering roughly 5%. This specimen was PBMCs, mostly from graft donor cells, taken 360 days after TCRalphabeta/CD19-depleted stem cell transplant. The V and J genes are TRBV7-8 and TRBJ2-4; D may be TRBD1 or TRBD2 (5 bases each). The sequence was obtained from a female patient aged 2-15 years who had a stem cell transplant for congenital amegakaryocytic thrombocytopenia, so the T cells may come from the graft donor. This chain's CDR3 is CASSLLRDGIQYF. The CDR3 DNA follows: TGTGCCAGCAGCCTTCTCCGGGACGGCATTCAGTACTTC.